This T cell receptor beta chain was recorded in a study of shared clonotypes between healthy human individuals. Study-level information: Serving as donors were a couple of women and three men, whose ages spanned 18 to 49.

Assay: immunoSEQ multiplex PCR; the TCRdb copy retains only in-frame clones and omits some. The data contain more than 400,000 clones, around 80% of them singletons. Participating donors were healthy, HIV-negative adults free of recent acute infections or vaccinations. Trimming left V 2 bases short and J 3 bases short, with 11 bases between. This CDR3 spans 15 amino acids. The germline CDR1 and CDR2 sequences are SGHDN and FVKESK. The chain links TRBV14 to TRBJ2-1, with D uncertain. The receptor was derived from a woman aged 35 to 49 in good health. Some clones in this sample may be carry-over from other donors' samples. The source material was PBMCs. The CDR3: CASSQLGSLYNEQFF. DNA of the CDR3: TGTGCCAGCAGCCAATTGGGTTCTCTCTACAATGAGCAGTTCTTC.